One and the same sample provided the 21 T cell receptor beta chains below, sequenced in a study of T cells after yellow fever vaccination. TCRdb fed the 5' RACE reads into MiXCR, producing one record per CDR3 protein. The repertoire has around 250,000 distinct CDR3 sequences, roughly 7.2% of them found once; the top ten carry about 0.85%. Sequencing used CD4+ T cells sorted from PBMCs, obtained 15 days after the yellow fever booster vaccination. Source of these receptors: a man aged 25 to 45 who received the YFV17D yellow fever vaccine.

The chain is built from TRBV20-1 and TRBJ2-1; D could derive from TRBD1 or TRBD2 (5 bases each). The germline gives CDR1 DFQATT, CDR2 SNEGSKA (reference sequence). Trimming took 4 bases from V and 6 from J, leaving 16 bases between them. This CDR3 spans 14 amino acids. CDR3 in DNA: TGCAGTGCTACCCGGGACCCCACGCGCAATGAGCAGTTCTTC. It specifies CSATRDPTRNEQFF.

The genes are TRBV28 and TRBJ1-4, with TRBD1 matching 8 bases. The J segment lost 8 bases and the V segment lost 4 bases, leaving 9 bases of the junction unmatched. CDR3 size: 15 residues. Germline values: CDR1 MDHEN, CDR2 SYDVKM. CDR3 bases: TGTGCCAGCAGTTCAACAGGGGGAGGTTGGGAAAAACTGTTTTTT. Translated, it gives CASSSTGGGWEKLFF.

The chain joins TRBV12-3 or TRBV12-4 to TRBJ1-2, with a tentative D call TRBD1 (5 bases). This CDR3 is 13 amino acids long. Trimming removed 4 bases at V and 4 bases at J, with 10 bases between. The CDR3 region has the DNA TGTGCCAGCAGTTACCCGGGGGGCTATGGCTACACCTTC. The encoded protein is CASSYPGGYGYTF.

J is TRBJ2-2 and V is TRBV12-3 or TRBV12-4, with 7 bases lining up with TRBD2. The CDR3 covers 16 residues. Trimming cost V 4 bases and J 6 bases; bases outside gene matches: 11. CDR3 residues: CASSSPGRAFPGELFF. DNA for the CDR3: TGTGCCAGCAGTTCCCCAGGGAGGGCCTTCCCCGGGGAGCTGTTTTTT.

The CDR3 protein is CASSQDGGRTYEQYF. The CDR3 DNA is TGCGCCAGCAGCCAAGATGGCGGTCGAACCTACGAGCAGTACTTC. The chain recombines TRBV4-3 with TRBJ2-7, with no clear D. Trimming took 0 bases from V and 2 from J, leaving 11 bases between them. The germline gives CDR1 LGHNA, CDR2 YSLEER. The CDR3 runs 15 residues.

The chain has TRBV4-3 and TRBJ2-5; 7 nucleotides align to TRBD1. The V gene end was trimmed by 0 bases and the J gene end by 1 base; junction bases not matched to a gene: 5. Germline V gene sequence: CDR1 LGHNA, CDR2 YSLEER. The CDR3 covers 16 residues. The CDR3 protein is CASSQDIQGLQETQYF. As DNA, the CDR3 is TGCGCCAGCAGCCAAGATATACAGGGGCTCCAAGAGACCCAGTACTTC.

In this sample, this clonotype turned up a few times. The chain carries TRBV12-3 or TRBV12-4 and TRBJ2-1; 10 bases map to TRBD2. The junction had 7 bases not matched to a gene; V was cut back by 5 bases and J by 3 bases. The CDR3 consists of 16 residues. The CDR3 DNA reads as TGTGCCAGCAGTCCCCTAGCGGGAGACCGCTACAATGAGCAGTTCTTC. Its protein is CASSPLAGDRYNEQFF.

This clonotype was seen more than once but under ten times. The chain carries TRBV5-3 and TRBJ2-1; TRBD2 agrees at 10 bases. TRBV5-3 is known as an ORF, though its function is uncertain. Losses at the gene ends were 4 bases for V and 5 bases for J; bases not matched to a gene: 6. This CDR3 region has 15 residues. Here the CDR3 DNA reads TGTGCCAGAAGCCGAGGACTAGCGGCGAACAATGAGCAGTTCTTC. Protein: CARSRGLAANNEQFF.

This clonotype has more than one count but fewer than ten. The rearrangement links TRBV4-3 to TRBJ1-4, with D unclear. Germline V CDR1 and CDR2: LGHNA, YSLEER. The CDR3 extends over 14 amino acids. V lost 0 bases, J lost 4 bases, and 6 bases lay in between. The CDR3 region is CASSQEGSNEKLFF. In DNA form, the CDR3 reads TGCGCCAGCAGCCAAGAAGGTAGTAATGAAAAACTGTTTTTT.

This clonotype was seen many times. The chain is built from TRBV7-2 and TRBJ2-7; D uncertain. V was pared by 5 bases and J by 0 bases, with 8 bases between. This CDR3 contains 13 residues. Germline V gene lookup returns CDR1 SGHTA and CDR2 FQGNSA. The chain's CDR3 is CASSVTASYEQYF. CDR3 DNA sequence: TGTGCCAGCAGCGTCACGGCCTCCTACGAGCAGTACTTC. Full variable domain (missing parts from reference TRBV7-2 and TRBJ2-7): GAGVSQSPSNKVTEKGKDVELRCDPISGHTALYWYRQSLGQGLEFLIYFQGNSAPDKSGLPSDRFSAERTGGSVSTLTIQRTQQEDSAVYLCASSVTASYEQYFGPGTRLTVT.

This clonotype was recorded many times. V and J are TRBV20-1 and TRBJ2-3; D is ambiguous. CDR3 length equals 14 residues. Trimming left V 3 bases short and J 0 bases short, with 10 bases between. Germline CDR1 and CDR2: DFQATT and SNEGSKA (reference sequence). CDR3 protein: CSASKPTSTDTQYF. Written as DNA, the CDR3 is TGCAGTGCTAGTAAGCCGACTAGCACAGATACGCAGTATTTT.

This clonotype was counted between two and nine times. This chain joins TRBV5-1 and TRBJ2-1, with 9 nucleotides matching TRBD2. The germline CDR1 and CDR2 sequences are SGHRS and YFSETQ. V gave up 4 bases and J gave up 3 bases; unmatched junction bases: 8. CDR3 length equals 16 residues. CDR3 coding DNA: TGCGCCAGCAGCCCAGGGGCTAGCGGGGACTACAATGAGCAGTTCTTC. Its translation: CASSPGASGDYNEQFF. Full variable domain (remainder filled in from reference TRBV5-1 and TRBJ2-1): KAGVTQTPRYLIKTRGQQVTLSCSPISGHRSVSWYQQTPGQGLQFLFEYFSETQRNKGNFPGRFSGRQFSNSRSEMNVSTLELGDSALYLCASSPGASGDYNEQFFGPGTRLTVL.

This clonotype was seen a few times. The V gene is TRBV3-1, the J gene TRBJ1-1; D not certain. V lost 2 bases and J 0 bases, leaving 10 bases between the germline ends. This CDR3 has 15 residues. Germline V gene lookup returns CDR1 LGHDT and CDR2 YNNKEL (reference sequence). The CDR3 loop is CASSQMLAMNTEAFF. The CDR3 nucleotides read TGTGCCAGCAGCCAAATGTTGGCTATGAACACTGAAGCTTTCTTT. Looking up the rest from reference TRBV3-1 and TRBJ1-1 gives the full variable domain: DTAVSQTPKYLVTQMGNDKSIKCEQNLGHDTMYWYKQDSKKFLKIMFSYNNKELIINETVPNRFSPKSPDKAHLNLHINSLELGDSAVYFCASSQMLAMNTEAFFGQGTRLTVV.

This clonotype was counted many times. The chain combines TRBV6-1 with TRBJ1-3, with 7 bases fitting TRBD1. This CDR3 is built from 14 residues. Germline CDR1 is MNHNS and CDR2 is SASEGT. Unmatched junction bases numbered 6, after V lost 6 bases and J lost 4 bases. CDR3: CASRPDRAGNTIYF. As DNA, the CDR3 is TGTGCCAGCAGACCCGACAGGGCCGGAAACACCATATATTTT.

The chain joins TRBV5-5 to TRBJ1-5; D may be TRBD1 (6 bases). Per the germline V gene, CDR1 is SGHKS and CDR2 is YYEKEE (reference sequence). The CDR3 contains 14 residues. With 3 bases removed from V and 7 bases from J, the gap between germline ends came to 14 bases. The CDR3 sequence: CASSWGGGEQPQHF. The DNA for the CDR3 is TGTGCCAGCAGCTGGGGAGGGGGTGAACAGCCCCAGCATTTT. The full variable domain, in which reference TRBV5-5 and TRBJ1-5 provide the parts outside the CDR3, is DAGVTQSPTHLIKTRGQQVTLRCSPISGHKSVSWYQQVLGQGPQFIFQYYEKEERGRGNFPDRFSARQFPNYSSELNVNALLLGDSALYLCASSWGGGEQPQHFGDGTRLSIL.

This chain links TRBV9 with TRBJ1-2; D uncertain. The germline V gene has CDR1 SGDLS and CDR2 YYNGEE. The CDR3 is 13 amino acids. The germline V and J ends were trimmed by 0 bases and 8 bases, with 11 bases remaining between them. CDR3 region: CASSVVAGTGYTF. The CDR3, as DNA: TGTGCCAGCAGCGTAGTGGCGGGAACAGGCTACACCTTC.

There are a few counts of this clonotype. The chain carries TRBV28 and TRBJ2-1; TRBD2 might be the D (5 bases). CDR3 size: 15 residues. CDR1 and CDR2 from the germline V gene are MDHEN and SYDVKM. V gave up 4 bases and J gave up 6 bases, with 16 bases separating them. The CDR3 DNA reads as TGTGCCAGCAGTTCGAGGGTTCAACGGTTCAATGAGCAGTTCTTC. As protein: CASSSRVQRFNEQFF. The full variable domain, completed using reference TRBV28 and TRBJ2-1, is DVKVTQSSRYLVKRTGEKVFLECVQDMDHENMFWYRQDPGLGLRLIYFSYDVKMKEKGDIPEGYSVSREKKERFSLILESASTNQTSMYLCASSSRVQRFNEQFFGPGTRLTVL.

This clonotype has a count of ten or more. V and J are TRBV7-2 and TRBJ2-3; D is undetermined. The V and J ends lost 1 base and 5 bases respectively, with 7 bases between them. The CDR3 loop spans 13 amino acids. The germline gives CDR1 SGHTA, CDR2 FQGNSA. The CDR3 is CASSLEAEDTQYF. For the CDR3, the DNA is TGTGCCAGCAGCTTAGAAGCCGAAGATACGCAGTATTTT.

This clonotype came up a few times. This chain uses TRBV7-8 with TRBJ1-1; D unclear. The V end was cut by 2 bases, the J end by 0 bases, with 7 bases between. This CDR3 comprises 14 residues. Germline V CDR1 and CDR2: SGHVS, FQNEAQ. CDR3 protein: CASSLQDMNTEAFF. CDR3 DNA sequence: TGTGCCAGCAGCTTACAAGATATGAACACTGAAGCTTTCTTT.

This clonotype was recorded many times. V usage is TRBV6-1 and J usage is TRBJ2-7; D is ambiguous. Germline CDR1 MNHNS, CDR2 SASEGT. There are 14 residues in the CDR3. V was shortened by 6 bases and J by 0 bases, with 12 bases between the two germline ends. CDR3 sequence reads: CASRRARSSYEQYF. CDR3 DNA: TGTGCCAGCAGGAGAGCTAGAAGCTCCTACGAGCAGTACTTC.

This clonotype came up many times. The rearrangement links TRBV7-6 to TRBJ1-5, with D possibly matching TRBD1 (6 bases). With 1 base removed from V and 3 bases from J, the gap between germline ends came to 13 bases. This CDR3 has 16 amino acids. Per germline, CDR1 SGHVS and CDR2 FNYEAQ. DNA of the CDR3: TGTGCCAGCAGCTTAGTCGCAGGGGCTATCAATCAGCCCCAGCATTTT. Its protein product is CASSLVAGAINQPQHF.